The 7 T cell receptor beta chains given below trace back to one sample, sequenced in a study of T cells in women clearing cervical HPV infection. Profiled with immunoSEQ multiplex PCR; TCRdb holds only in-frame clones, not every one. This sample's table reports tens of thousands of clones. The sequenced material came from blood buffy coat. These receptors all stem from a woman aged 18 to 75 with a cervical HPV16 infection that either progressed to CIN3+ or cleared (not recorded which).

With regard to this clone: The read terminates 3 residues before the CDR3 end, so the remaining end is supplied by the germline J gene. This chain links TRBV14 with TRBJ2-1; 11 nucleotides match TRBD2. The germline gives CDR1 SGHDN, CDR2 FVKESK. V lost 4 bases to trimming and J lost 0 bases; unmatched junction nucleotides: 2. The CDR3 has 16 amino acids. The chain's CDR3 is CASSLSGGASYNEQFF. The CDR3 bases that were read are TGTGCCAGCAGCCTTAGCGGGGGGGCCTCCTACAATGAG. The full variable domain, its missing parts supplied by reference TRBV14 and TRBJ2-1, is EAGVTQFPSHSVIEKGQTVTLRCDPISGHDNLYWYRRVMGKEIKFLLHFVKESKQDESGMPNNRFLAERTGGTYSTLKVQPAELEDSGVYFCASSLSGGASYNEQFFGPGTRLTVL.

Regarding this clone: The read ends 3 residues early relative to the CDR3; the germline J gene fills the gap. V usage is TRBV20-1 and J usage is TRBJ2-3; 8 nucleotides match TRBD2. The length of the CDR3 is 17 residues. The V gene end was trimmed by 5 bases and the J gene end by 1 base; junction bases not matched to a gene: 14. The V gene's germline CDR1 is DFQATT and CDR2 SNEGSKA (reference sequence). The CDR3 is CSAETSVESGGTDTQYF. The DNA read from the CDR3 is TGCAGTGCTGAGACTAGCGTCGAGAGTGGGGGCACAGATACG.

Worth noting for this clone: The read halts 3 residues ahead of the CDR3 end, with the missing end drawn from the germline J gene. This chain uses TRBV18 with TRBJ2-5, with D uncertain. Trimming took off 2 bases at V and 5 bases at J, with 12 bases between the two ends. Germline V lookup: CDR1 KGHSH, CDR2 LQKENI. The CDR3 covers 14 residues. The CDR3 bases that were read are TGTGCCAGCTCACCATCCTCTAGGTGGGAGACC. Translation: CASSPSSRWET. The CDR3 reads in full as CASSPSSRWETQYF.

Notes on this clone: The junction departs from germline at one end; a sequencing error may be responsible. Sequencing ends 3 residues short of the CDR3 end; the germline J gene provides the rest. In the same sample, other DNA sequences code for this CDR3. This chain links TRBV18 with TRBJ1-3, with TRBD1 as a possible D gene (6 bases). Germline V gene data show CDR1 as KGHSH and CDR2 as LQKENI. The CDR3 covers 20 residues. The CDR3 DNA, read in part, is TGTGCCAGCTCAAAATCCCAACCTCTTACAGGGATCTCCTCTGGAAACACG. Translation gives CASSKSQPLTGISSGNT. The full CDR3 protein is CASSKSQPLTGISSGNTIYF.

Comments on this clone: The read falls 3 residues short of the CDR3 end, and the missing part is taken from the germline J gene. V is TRBV6-2 or TRBV6-3 and J is TRBJ2-7, with a weak D call TRBD1 (6 bases). The ends were cut back, 8 bases at V and 3 bases at J, with 20 bases in the middle. Germline V CDR1 and CDR2: MNHEY, SVGEGT. The CDR3 length is 15 residues. The CDR3 region is CASGGPNRAVYEQYF. The sequenced part of the CDR3 DNA is TGTGCCAGCGGAGGACCAAACAGGGCAGTCTACGAG.

Note on this clone: The read comes to an end 3 residues before the CDR3 does, leaving the germline J gene to fill in the end. The rearrangement joins TRBV7-2 to TRBJ1-5, with D maybe TRBD1 (5 bases). The CDR3 consists of 13 residues. Trimming took 5 bases from V and 5 from J, leaving 10 bases between them. Germline V gene data show CDR1 as SGHTA and CDR2 as FQGNSA. CDR3: CASSKQEDQPQHF. The sequenced CDR3 bases are TGTGCCAGCAGCAAACAGGAGGATCAGCCC. The full variable domain, rest sourced from reference TRBV7-2 and TRBJ1-5, is GAGVSQSPSNKVTEKGKDVELRCDPISGHTALYWYRQSLGQGLEFLIYFQGNSAPDKSGLPSDRFSAERTGGSVSTLTIQRTQQEDSAVYLCASSKQEDQPQHFGDGTRLSIL.

With respect to this clone: The sequence runs out 3 residues before the end of the CDR3; the remainder is reconstructed from the germline J gene. J is TRBJ2-3 and V is TRBV20-1, with a possible D match to TRBD2 (6 bases). Trimming stripped 6 bases from V and 0 bases from J, with 13 bases between. Germline values: CDR1 DFQATT, CDR2 SNEGSKA (reference sequence). The CDR3 is made up of 14 amino acids. Here the CDR3 reads CSATGTSSTDTQYF. Incomplete CDR3 DNA: TGCAGTGCAACCGGGACTTCAAGCACAGATACG.